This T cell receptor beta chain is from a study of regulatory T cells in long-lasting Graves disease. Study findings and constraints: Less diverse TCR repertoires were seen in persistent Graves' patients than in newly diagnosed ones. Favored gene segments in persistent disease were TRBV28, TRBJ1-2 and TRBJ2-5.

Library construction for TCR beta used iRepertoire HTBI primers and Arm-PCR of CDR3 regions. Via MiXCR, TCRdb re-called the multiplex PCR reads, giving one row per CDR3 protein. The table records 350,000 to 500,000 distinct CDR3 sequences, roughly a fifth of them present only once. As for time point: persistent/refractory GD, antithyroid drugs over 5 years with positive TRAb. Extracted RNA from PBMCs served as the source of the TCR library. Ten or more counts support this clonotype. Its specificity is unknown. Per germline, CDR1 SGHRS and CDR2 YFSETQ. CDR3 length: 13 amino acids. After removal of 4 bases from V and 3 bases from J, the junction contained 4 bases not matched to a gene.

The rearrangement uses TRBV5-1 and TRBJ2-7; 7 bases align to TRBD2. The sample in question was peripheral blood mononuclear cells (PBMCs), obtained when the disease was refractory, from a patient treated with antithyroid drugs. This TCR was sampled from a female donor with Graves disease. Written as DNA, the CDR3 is TGCGCCAGCAGCCAGAGCGGGGTCTACGAGCAGTACTTC. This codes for CASSQSGVYEQYF.